This section outlines one T cell receptor (beta chain) sequence together with its context. TCRdb's table, derived via immunoSEQ multiplex PCR, lists solely in-frame clones and lacks some. Of about 44,000 clones listed, roughly 89% are singletons. The source of the sample is a study of T cell changes during pregnancy in multiple sclerosis. The CDR3 runs 17 residues. The V and J ends lost 0 bases and 1 base, in that order; junction bases with no gene match: 3. CDR1 is LGHNA and CDR2 is YSLEER in the germline V gene. The source of this sequence is a female donor with multiple sclerosis, enrolled in a pregnancy study. The V call is TRBV4-3, the J call TRBJ2-2, with 9 bases aligning to TRBD2. Here the sequenced sample was CD4+ T cells from peripheral blood mononuclear cells, taken in the first trimester of pregnancy. The CDR3 coding sequence is TGCGCCAGCAGCCAAGACGTGACTAGCGGGAACACCGGGGAGCTGTTTTTT. It translates to CASSQDVTSGNTGELFF.